These 13 T cell receptor beta chains originate from one sample sequenced in a study of circulating CD8 cells and anti-PD-1 response in melanoma (dated by TCRdb to 2019 to 2021). The run used a NextSeq 500. The QIAseq Immune Repertoire RNA Library Kit, Human TCR Panel was used to prepare TCR libraries from approximately 15 ng of total RNA. Starting from the raw public reads, TCRdb applied fastp trimming at Q25, assembled clones with MiXCR and retained in-frame beta chains. Each record represents a unique CDR3 protein, reported with the most common genes and DNA among its rows. In all, the sample holds about 400 distinct CDR3 sequences, and about 9% of those were seen once. Less than 75% of the sample goes to the ten largest clones. Four subsets defined by PD-1 and/or TIGIT were sorted from live CD3+CD8+TCRalphabeta+ cells on a BD FACSAria II cell sorter. This specimen was CD8+ T cells from PBMCs, taken at baseline or after one month of anti-PD-1 therapy (not recorded which). All receptors come from a human donor with melanoma.

This clonotype was seen only a few times. A read error may be the cause here, since a much bigger clone is one base away. The V call is TRBV20-1, the J call TRBJ1-2, with TRBD1 as a possible D gene (6 bases). The CDR3 runs 15 residues. Per germline, CDR1 DFQATT and CDR2 SNEGSKA (reference sequence). V was shortened by 0 bases and J by 4 bases, with 15 bases between the two germline ends. In DNA form, the CDR3 reads TGCAGTGCTAGAGATTTTTACAGGGTCGGCTATGGCTACACCTTC. Translating it yields CSARDFYRVGYGYTF.

The chain combines TRBV19 with TRBJ1-4; D is possibly TRBD1 (5 bases). CDR1 LNHDA and CDR2 SQIVND come from the germline V gene (reference sequence). The CDR3 covers 13 residues. Trimming removed 9 bases at V and 6 bases at J, with 14 bases between. The CDR3 DNA reads as TGTGCCAGCAGTGGGGGAGTTTATGAAAAACTGTTTTTT. Translation gives CASSGGVYEKLFF.

Relative to its sample, this clonotype is medium-sized. The rearrangement uses TRBV27 and TRBJ1-1; D is perhaps TRBD1 (6 bases). The ends were cut back, 2 bases at V and 5 bases at J, with 12 bases in the middle. Germline values: CDR1 MNHEY, CDR2 SMNVEV (reference sequence). The CDR3 covers 14 residues. In nucleotides, the CDR3 is TGTGCCAGCAGTTTACTAGGGGGGCGTACTGAAGCTTTCTTT. This codes for CASSLLGGRTEAFF.

This clonotype was detected only a few times. This sequence joins TRBV10-3 and TRBJ2-7; D remains unclear. The germline V gene encodes CDR1 ENHRY and CDR2 SYGVKD. V was shortened by 2 bases and J by 5 bases, with 13 bases between the two germline ends. The CDR3 length is 14 residues. The CDR3 sequence is CAISEDVRADEQYF. The CDR3 DNA reads as TGTGCCATCAGTGAGGACGTACGGGCGGACGAGCAGTACTTC.

By share of the sample, this clonotype is medium-sized. In nucleotides, the CDR3 is TGTGCCAGCAAGGGACAGGGGGAAGAGACCCAGTACTTC. Its protein is CASKGQGEETQYF. The chain joins TRBV25-1 to TRBJ2-5, with 11 bases identical to TRBD1. Trimming removed 7 bases from V and 3 bases from J; junction bases left unmatched: 1. Germline V gene lookup returns CDR1 MGHDK and CDR2 SYGVNS. This CDR3 has 13 amino acids.

The chain has TRBV11-2 and TRBJ2-7, with D possibly TRBD2 on 7 matching bases. CDR1 is SGHAT, CDR2 FQNNGV, per germline. This CDR3 spans 15 amino acids. The ends were cut back, 4 bases at V and 2 bases at J, with 15 bases in the middle. The CDR3 DNA reads as TGTGCCAGCAGCTGGGACTACAGACAGGCCTACGAGCAGTACTTC. It encodes CASSWDYRQAYEQYF.

This clonotype rates as medium-sized. This chain joins TRBV7-2 and TRBJ2-1; 10 bases line up with TRBD2. In germline, CDR1 is SGHTA, CDR2 FQGNSA. CDR3 length equals 17 residues. The V and J ends lost 5 bases and 0 bases, in that order; junction bases with no gene match: 7. CDR3 DNA: TGTGCCAGCAGCATAATGCCTAGCGGGAGCTCCTACAATGAGCAGTTCTTC. The encoded protein is CASSIMPSGSSYNEQFF.

By sample share, this clonotype is medium-sized. The V call is TRBV6-5, the J call TRBJ1-2; no reliable D call. Germline-derived CDR1 and CDR2 are MNHEY and SVGAGI. This CDR3 has 12 residues. V lost 5 bases, J lost 8 bases, and 12 bases lay in between. The CDR3 bases are TGTGCCAGCAGTACCTTCACGGGAGGCTACACCTTC. It is translated as CASSTFTGGYTF.

V usage is TRBV19 and J usage is TRBJ2-2; TRBD2 agrees at 8 bases. Looked up from germline, CDR1 is LNHDA and CDR2 is SQIVND (reference sequence). The CDR3 has 16 residues. With 5 bases clipped from V and 6 bases from J, the junction kept 11 bases outside the gene matches. The DNA for the CDR3 is TGTGCCAGTAGTCCAGCGGGGGAGATGAATGCCGGGGAGCTGTTTTTT. Translating it yields CASSPAGEMNAGELFF.

In this sample, this clonotype is medium-sized. The V call is TRBV4-2, the J call TRBJ2-7; 11 bases match TRBD1. Germline CDR1 LGHNA, CDR2 YNFKEQ. The CDR3 sequence is 15 residues long. The J segment lost 6 bases and the V segment lost 3 bases, leaving 7 bases of the junction unmatched. The DNA of the CDR3 is TGTGCCAGCAGCCACCGAAGGACAGGGGGCGGCGAGCAGTACTTC. Protein: CASSHRRTGGGEQYF.

The chain employs TRBV16 and TRBJ2-1; 11 positions match TRBD2. This CDR3 is 15 amino acids long. V trimming: 6 bases; J trimming: 4 bases; junction bases outside the gene matches: 5. Germline V gene sequence: CDR1 KGHSY, CDR2 FQNENV. Here the CDR3 DNA reads TGTGCCAGCAGTCAAACTAGCGGGGGATACAATGAGCAGTTCTTC. This sequence encodes CASSQTSGGYNEQFF.

This chain links TRBV19 with TRBJ2-7, with TRBD1 matching over 8 bases. Germline loops: CDR1 LNHDA, CDR2 SQIVND (reference sequence). There are 15 residues in the CDR3. V was clipped by 9 bases and J by 1 base; unmatched bases: 11. CDR3 residues: CASRGHGTGSYEQYF. DNA of the CDR3: TGTGCCAGCAGAGGTCACGGGACAGGTTCCTACGAGCAGTACTTC.

By sample share, this clonotype is medium-sized. The gene calls are TRBV6-2 or TRBV6-3 and TRBJ2-5; D may match TRBD1 or TRBD2 (6 bases each). Deletions cut 0 bases from V and 1 base from J, with 15 bases between. The CDR3 runs 17 residues. CDR1 MNHEY and CDR2 SVGEGT come from the germline V gene. The CDR3 region has the DNA TGTGCCAGCAGTTACTCGATATTACAGGGAGGCCAAGAGACCCAGTACTTC. Translation gives CASSYSILQGGQETQYF.